These T cell receptor beta chains were read from a single sample in a study of shared clonotypes between healthy human individuals. The assay was immunoSEQ multiplex PCR, and TCRdb's table has in-frame clones only and misses some. Seen here are approximately 1,000,000 clones, around three quarters observed once, and the top ten hold about 0.89%. Material: memory CD4+ T cells from PBMCs. The source is a man younger than 35 in good health. Some clones in this sample may be carry-over from other donors' samples. The CDR3 runs from the conserved cysteine through the conserved F or W. A D gene is named only where the DNA matches it firmly. Rows may omit the clone size; those that give it use once, few, many or a size class.

J: TRBJ2-1
size: NA
D: NA
V: TRBV5-1
CDR3: CASSARGGGEFF
DNA: TGCGCCAGCAGCGCTCGGGGAGGCGGGGAGTTCTTC

J: TRBJ2-6
size: NA
D: NA
V: TRBV27
CDR3: CASSSWSRLANVLTF
DNA: TGTGCCAGCAGTTCCTGGTCCCGCCTGGCCAACGTCCTGACTTTC

J: TRBJ2-2
size: NA
D: TRBD2
V: TRBV7-9
CDR3: CASSLGLAGSGELFF
DNA: TGTGCCAGCAGCTTAGGACTAGCGGGAAGCGGGGAGCTGTTTTTT

J: TRBJ2-7
size: NA
D: TRBD2
V: TRBV4-1
CDR3: CASSQTSGIIRGEQYF
DNA: TGCGCCAGCAGCCAAACTAGCGGGATAATTCGCGGGGAGCAGTACTTC

J: TRBJ1-5
size: NA
D: NA
V: TRBV11-2
CDR3: CASSPLAGEGNQPQHF
DNA: TGTGCCAGCAGCCCCCTAGCGGGGGAGGGCAATCAGCCCCAGCATTTT

J: TRBJ2-5
size: few
D: TRBD2
V: TRBV5-4
CDR3: CASSSQREGLAGTQYF
DNA: TGTGCCAGCAGCTCCCAGCGGGAGGGCCTAGCAGGGACCCAGTACTTC

J: TRBJ2-5
size: NA
D: NA
V: TRBV30
CDR3: CAWSVTLPQRETQYF
DNA: TGTGCCTGGAGTGTAACCCTCCCCCAGAGGGAGACCCAGTACTTC

J: TRBJ2-7
size: NA
D: TRBD2
V: TRBV28
CDR3: CASSLGGKIYEQYF
DNA: TGTGCCAGCAGTTTGGGAGGGAAAATCTACGAGCAGTACTTC

J: TRBJ2-2
size: NA
D: NA
V: TRBV12-5
CDR3: CASGLVAVGQARTGELFF
DNA: TGTGCTAGTGGTTTGGTAGCGGTGGGACAAGCCCGCACCGGGGAGCTGTTTTTT

J: TRBJ2-3
size: NA
D: TRBD2
V: TRBV6-1
CDR3: CASSLAAASTDTQYF
DNA: TGTGCCAGCAGTCTAGCGGCGGCTAGCACAGATACGCAGTATTTT

J: TRBJ2-2
size: few
D: NA
V: TRBV6-6
CDR3: CASSYVNTGELFF
DNA: TGTGCCAGCAGTTACGTGAACACCGGGGAGCTGTTTTTT

J: TRBJ1-1
size: NA
D: NA
V: TRBV10-3
CDR3: CAISEDLEAFF
DNA: TGTGCCATCAGTGAAGATTTGGAAGCTTTCTTT

J: TRBJ1-2
size: NA
D: NA
V: TRBV7-8
CDR3: CASSVLNWPANYGYTF
DNA: TGTGCCAGCAGCGTTTTAAACTGGCCAGCTAACTATGGCTACACCTTC

J: TRBJ2-1
size: NA
D: TRBD2
V: TRBV11-2
CDR3: CASSFSGNSYNEQFF
DNA: TGTGCCAGCAGCTTTAGCGGGAATTCCTACAATGAGCAGTTCTTC

J: TRBJ2-3
size: NA
D: TRBD2
V: TRBV29-1
CDR3: CSAELAGVRGTQYF
DNA: TGCAGCGCCGAACTAGCGGGAGTCAGAGGTACGCAGTATTTT

J: TRBJ2-7
size: once
D: NA
V: TRBV19
CDR3: CASSVLGGAEQYF
DNA: TGTGCCAGTAGCGTTTTGGGGGGCGCCGAGCAGTACTTC

J: TRBJ2-2
size: NA
D: NA
V: TRBV9
CDR3: CASSPPKSGELFF
DNA: TGTGCCAGCAGCCCCCCAAAGTCCGGGGAGCTGTTTTTT

J: TRBJ2-2
size: NA
D: TRBD2
V: TRBV5-1
CDR3: CATSWEGYDGELFF
DNA: TGCGCCACCTCGTGGGAGGGGTACGACGGGGAGCTGTTTTTT

J: TRBJ1-1
size: NA
D: TRBD1
V: TRBV5-4
CDR3: CASRVTGEGTEAFF
DNA: TGTGCCAGCAGGGTCACAGGGGAGGGCACTGAAGCTTTCTTT

J: TRBJ1-2
size: NA
D: NA
V: TRBV6-5
CDR3: CASSYSAGASFYGYTF
DNA: TGTGCCAGCAGTTACTCTGCAGGGGCAAGTTTCTATGGCTACACCTTC

J: TRBJ2-1
size: NA
D: NA
V: TRBV10-2
CDR3: CASSEGRASSYNEQFF
DNA: TGCGCCAGCAGTGAAGGCAGGGCCAGCTCCTACAATGAGCAGTTCTTC

J: TRBJ1-1
size: NA
D: NA
V: TRBV2
CDR3: CASSARETQVTEAFF
DNA: TGTGCCAGCAGTGCAAGGGAGACCCAGGTCACTGAAGCTTTCTTT

J: TRBJ1-1
size: NA
D: TRBD1
V: TRBV11-2
CDR3: CASSYWVGGGTEAFF
DNA: TGTGCCAGCAGCTACTGGGTAGGGGGCGGCACTGAAGCTTTCTTT

J: TRBJ1-5
size: NA
D: NA
V: TRBV30
CDR3: CACSKGGNSHQPQHF
DNA: TGTGCCTGCTCGAAAGGGGGGAATAGCCATCAGCCCCAGCATTTT

J: TRBJ1-5
size: NA
D: TRBD1
V: TRBV6-5
CDR3: CASSQTGGAGQPQHF
DNA: TGTGCCAGCAGTCAGACAGGGGGCGCGGGTCAGCCCCAGCATTTT

J: TRBJ2-1
size: NA
D: NA
V: TRBV27
CDR3: CASSYPFGVNEQFF
DNA: TGTGCCAGCAGTTACCCCTTCGGGGTGAATGAGCAGTTCTTC

J: TRBJ2-3
size: many
D: TRBD2
V: TRBV7-8
CDR3: CASSLRTSGSTDTQYF
DNA: TGTGCCAGCAGCCTCCGGACTAGCGGGAGCACAGATACGCAGTATTTT

J: TRBJ1-2
size: NA
D: TRBD1
V: TRBV7-8
CDR3: CASSLGQGGYGYTF
DNA: TGTGCCAGCAGCTTGGGACAGGGGGGGTATGGCTACACCTTC

J: TRBJ1-2
size: NA
D: TRBD1
V: TRBV10-3
CDR3: CAISERQGTYGYTF
DNA: TGTGCCATCAGTGAAAGACAGGGGACCTATGGCTACACCTTC

J: TRBJ1-2
size: once
D: TRBD1
V: TRBV25-1
CDR3: CASSPDRGRNRYTF
DNA: TGTGCCAGCAGTCCAGACAGGGGGCGAAATCGCTACACCTTC

J: TRBJ1-5
size: NA
D: TRBD1
V: TRBV19
CDR3: CASSETGSPRGLHQPQHF
DNA: TGTGCCAGTAGCGAAACCGGGTCCCCCAGGGGGCTCCATCAGCCCCAGCATTTT

J: TRBJ2-2
size: few
D: NA
V: TRBV11-3
CDR3: CASSLEGGITGELFF
DNA: TGTGCCAGCAGCTTAGAAGGCGGGATCACCGGGGAGCTGTTTTTT

J: TRBJ2-7
size: NA
D: NA
V: TRBV11-2
CDR3: CASSPVPGVYEQYF
DNA: TGTGCCAGCTCCCCCGTGCCGGGTGTATACGAGCAGTACTTC

J: TRBJ2-7
size: once
D: NA
V: TRBV6-1
CDR3: CASSEVPPGGAYEQYF
DNA: TGTGCCAGCAGTGAAGTGCCACCTGGAGGAGCCTACGAGCAGTACTTC

J: TRBJ2-7
size: NA
D: TRBD1
V: TRBV5-1
CDR3: CASSWTGGYEQYF
DNA: TGCGCCAGCAGCTGGACAGGGGGCTACGAGCAGTACTTC

J: TRBJ1-1
size: once
D: NA
V: TRBV5-8
CDR3: CASSPRGRTEAFF
DNA: TGTGCCAGCAGCCCCCGGGGGCGCACTGAAGCTTTCTTT

J: TRBJ2-7
size: NA
D: NA
V: TRBV7-9
CDR3: CASSPQTFEEGGAYEQYF
DNA: TGTGCCAGCAGCCCGCAGACATTTGAGGAGGGGGGAGCCTACGAGCAGTACTTC